This is a list of T cell receptor beta chains from one sample in a study of T cells in Graves' hyperthyroidism and ophthalmopathy. TCRdb itself ran the multiplex PCR reads through MiXCR, one entry per CDR3 protein. The data show approximately 210,000 distinct CDR3 sequences, with approximately 17% seen just once and 50% held by the top ten. Sequencing was performed on blood. These receptors all stem from a man over 45 with Graves' hyperthyroidism. The CDR3 runs from the conserved cysteine through the conserved F or W. Fields, in order: D gene, clone size, V gene, J gene, CDR3 protein, CDR3 DNA. The D gene is left open where the match is weak. Size is stated for part of the rows, as once, few or many counts, or as a class when the clone is expanded.

d_call: TRBD2
clone_size: -
v_call: TRBV7-6
j_call: TRBJ2-7
cdr3_aa: CASSLSSGSYEQYF
cdr3_nt: TGTGCCAGCAGCTTATCTAGCGGGAGCTACGAGCAGTACTTC

d_call: -
clone_size: -
v_call: TRBV2
j_call: TRBJ2-1
cdr3_aa: CTSSELNEQFF
cdr3_nt: TGTACCAGCAGTGAACTCAATGAGCAGTTCTTC

d_call: -
clone_size: few
v_call: TRBV18
j_call: TRBJ2-5
cdr3_aa: CASSLQGLQETQYF
cdr3_nt: TGTGCCAGCTCACTCCAGGGTCTCCAAGAGACCCAGTACTTC

d_call: -
clone_size: -
v_call: TRBV6-1
j_call: TRBJ1-6
cdr3_aa: CASSDQGMDSPLHF
cdr3_nt: TGTGCCAGCAGTGACCAGGGAATGGATTCACCCCTCCACTTT

d_call: TRBD2
clone_size: many
v_call: TRBV20-1
j_call: TRBJ2-3
cdr3_aa: CSARVGRLALPTDTQYF
cdr3_nt: TGCAGTGCTAGAGTTGGAAGACTAGCCTTACCTACAGATACGCAGTATTTT

d_call: -
clone_size: many
v_call: TRBV3-1
j_call: TRBJ2-7
cdr3_aa: CASSQRGYEQYF
cdr3_nt: TGTGCCAGCAGCCAGCGGGGCTACGAGCAGTACTTC

d_call: -
clone_size: -
v_call: TRBV5-1
j_call: TRBJ1-3
cdr3_aa: CASSLGQTFSGNTIYF
cdr3_nt: TGCGCCAGCAGCTTGGGACAGACCTTCTCTGGAAACACCATATATTTT

d_call: -
clone_size: -
v_call: TRBV10-3
j_call: TRBJ1-3
cdr3_aa: CAISPGGPGNTIYF
cdr3_nt: TGTGCCATCTCCCCGGGAGGGCCGGGAAACACCATATATTTT

d_call: -
clone_size: -
v_call: TRBV20-1
j_call: TRBJ2-1
cdr3_aa: CSAPDIGSSYNEQFF
cdr3_nt: TGCAGTGCTCCGGACATTGGGAGCTCCTACAATGAGCAGTTCTTC

d_call: -
clone_size: many
v_call: TRBV7-9
j_call: TRBJ1-1
cdr3_aa: CASSLGGAGDTEAFF
cdr3_nt: TGTGCCAGCAGCTTAGGGGGGGCGGGGGACACTGAAGCTTTCTTT

d_call: -
clone_size: many
v_call: TRBV28
j_call: TRBJ1-3
cdr3_aa: CASSLPFQLRRGNTIYF
cdr3_nt: TGTGCCAGCAGTTTACCCTTTCAACTTAGGAGGGGAAACACCATATATTTT

d_call: TRBD1
clone_size: many
v_call: TRBV20-1
j_call: TRBJ2-7
cdr3_aa: CSAPQGVHYEQYF
cdr3_nt: TGCAGTGCACCCCAGGGGGTTCACTACGAGCAGTACTTC

d_call: TRBD2
clone_size: once
v_call: TRBV19
j_call: TRBJ2-7
cdr3_aa: CASSIDLAGVGNEQYF
cdr3_nt: TGTGCCAGTAGTATCGACCTAGCGGGAGTAGGAAACGAGCAGTACTTC

d_call: TRBD2
clone_size: many
v_call: TRBV5-1
j_call: TRBJ2-1
cdr3_aa: CASSLVGLVGNEQFF
cdr3_nt: TGCGCCAGCAGCTTGGTGGGACTAGTAGGAAATGAGCAGTTCTTC

d_call: -
clone_size: few
v_call: TRBV20-1
j_call: TRBJ1-1
cdr3_aa: CSAGDRRTNTEAFF
cdr3_nt: TGCAGTGCCGGAGACCGGCGGACGAACACTGAAGCTTTCTTT

d_call: TRBD1
clone_size: many
v_call: TRBV20-1
j_call: TRBJ2-5
cdr3_aa: CSAAGTGGRKTQYF
cdr3_nt: TGCAGTGCGGCTGGGACAGGGGGTCGGAAGACCCAGTACTTC

d_call: TRBD2
clone_size: many
v_call: TRBV11-2
j_call: TRBJ2-1
cdr3_aa: CASSLLAGGDEQFF
cdr3_nt: TGTGCCAGCAGCTTACTAGCGGGAGGGGATGAGCAGTTCTTC

d_call: TRBD1
clone_size: many
v_call: TRBV12-3/TRBV12-4
j_call: TRBJ2-7
cdr3_aa: CASSLGRRQGSYEQYF
cdr3_nt: TGTGCCAGCAGTTTAGGCCGAAGACAGGGTTCCTACGAGCAGTACTTC

d_call: TRBD1
clone_size: many
v_call: TRBV28
j_call: TRBJ1-1
cdr3_aa: CASSPWTGDGNTEAFF
cdr3_nt: TGTGCCAGCAGTCCCTGGACAGGGGACGGGAACACTGAAGCTTTCTTT

d_call: -
clone_size: -
v_call: TRBV7-2
j_call: TRBJ1-3
cdr3_aa: CASSLGPNRNTIYF
cdr3_nt: TGTGCCAGCAGCTTAGGACCGAATAGAAACACCATATATTTT

d_call: -
clone_size: few
v_call: TRBV4-2
j_call: TRBJ2-5
cdr3_aa: CASSQQSTEKETQYF
cdr3_nt: TGTGCCAGCAGCCAACAGTCTACAGAGAAAGAGACCCAGTACTTC

d_call: -
clone_size: many
v_call: TRBV12-3/TRBV12-4
j_call: TRBJ2-5
cdr3_aa: CASSLGSPQETQYF
cdr3_nt: TGTGCCAGCAGTTTGGGAAGTCCCCAAGAGACCCAGTACTTC

d_call: -
clone_size: few
v_call: TRBV6-5
j_call: TRBJ2-7
cdr3_aa: CASSYGAGQKGEQYF
cdr3_nt: TGTGCCAGCAGTTACGGGGCAGGGCAAAAGGGCGAGCAGTACTTC

d_call: TRBD2
clone_size: many
v_call: TRBV12-3/TRBV12-4
j_call: TRBJ2-7
cdr3_aa: CASSSRGLASSYEQYF
cdr3_nt: TGTGCCAGCAGTTCCCGCGGACTAGCGTCCTCCTACGAGCAGTACTTC

d_call: -
clone_size: -
v_call: TRBV29-1
j_call: TRBJ2-7
cdr3_aa: CSVQGAYEQYF
cdr3_nt: TGCAGCGTTCAGGGAGCTTACGAGCAGTACTTC

d_call: -
clone_size: many
v_call: TRBV30
j_call: TRBJ2-3
cdr3_aa: CAWSVRADTQYF
cdr3_nt: TGTGCCTGGAGTGTTAGGGCAGATACGCAGTATTTT

d_call: TRBD1
clone_size: many
v_call: TRBV3-1
j_call: TRBJ1-2
cdr3_aa: CASSAGQGGGYTF
cdr3_nt: TGTGCCAGCAGCGCGGGACAGGGTGGCGGCTACACCTTC

d_call: -
clone_size: many
v_call: TRBV20-1
j_call: TRBJ2-5
cdr3_aa: CSATREETQYF
cdr3_nt: TGCAGTGCTACCAGGGAGGAGACCCAGTACTTC

d_call: TRBD2
clone_size: -
v_call: TRBV7-9
j_call: TRBJ2-7
cdr3_aa: CASSATLADSYEQYF
cdr3_nt: TGTGCCAGCAGCGCCACACTAGCGGACTCCTACGAGCAGTACTTC

d_call: -
clone_size: many
v_call: TRBV5-6
j_call: TRBJ2-3
cdr3_aa: CASSLFADTQYF
cdr3_nt: TGTGCCAGCAGCTTGTTCGCAGATACGCAGTATTTT

d_call: -
clone_size: many
v_call: TRBV6-1
j_call: TRBJ2-1
cdr3_aa: CASSGRGHNEQFF
cdr3_nt: TGTGCCAGCAGTGGCCGGGGACACAATGAGCAGTTCTTC

d_call: -
clone_size: many
v_call: TRBV20-1
j_call: TRBJ1-6
cdr3_aa: CSAKLLARAMYNSPLHF
cdr3_nt: TGCAGTGCTAAGTTGCTTGCCAGGGCGATGTATAATTCACCCCTCCACTTT

d_call: -
clone_size: many
v_call: TRBV11-2
j_call: TRBJ2-7
cdr3_aa: CASSLLLGEQYF
cdr3_nt: TGTGCCAGCAGCTTACTTTTGGGGGAGCAGTACTTC

d_call: TRBD1
clone_size: -
v_call: TRBV19
j_call: TRBJ2-2
cdr3_aa: CASSPPGQDTGELFF
cdr3_nt: TGTGCCAGTAGTCCCCCGGGACAGGACACCGGGGAGCTGTTTTTT

d_call: -
clone_size: many
v_call: TRBV7-2
j_call: TRBJ1-1
cdr3_aa: CASNPTVPTEAFF
cdr3_nt: TGTGCCAGCAACCCGACAGTTCCCACTGAAGCTTTCTTT

d_call: TRBD2
clone_size: few
v_call: TRBV5-1
j_call: TRBJ2-7
cdr3_aa: CASSSGNDYEQYF
cdr3_nt: TGCGCCAGCAGTAGCGGGAATGACTACGAGCAGTACTTC

d_call: -
clone_size: many
v_call: TRBV6-5
j_call: TRBJ2-7
cdr3_aa: CASSYSAGWYEQYF
cdr3_nt: TGTGCCAGCAGTTACTCGGCCGGATGGTACGAGCAGTACTTC

d_call: TRBD2
clone_size: many
v_call: TRBV2
j_call: TRBJ2-7
cdr3_aa: CASRPLAGGGSGEQYF
cdr3_nt: TGTGCCAGCAGGCCCCTTGCGGGAGGGGGTTCGGGCGAGCAGTACTTC

d_call: -
clone_size: many
v_call: TRBV28
j_call: TRBJ2-1
cdr3_aa: CASSTGEAGSSYNEQFF
cdr3_nt: TGTGCCAGCAGTACCGGCGAGGCAGGGAGCTCCTACAATGAGCAGTTCTTC

d_call: -
clone_size: many
v_call: TRBV6-1
j_call: TRBJ2-5
cdr3_aa: CASSPTGPRETQYF
cdr3_nt: TGTGCCAGCAGCCCCACCGGGCCCCGGGAGACCCAGTACTTC

d_call: TRBD1
clone_size: -
v_call: TRBV30
j_call: TRBJ1-2
cdr3_aa: CAWNRQGVYGYTF
cdr3_nt: TGTGCCTGGAATCGGCAGGGGGTATATGGCTACACCTTC

d_call: -
clone_size: many
v_call: TRBV6-1
j_call: TRBJ1-2
cdr3_aa: CASSELVNYGYTF
cdr3_nt: TGTGCCAGCAGTGAACTGGTTAACTATGGCTACACCTTC

d_call: TRBD1
clone_size: -
v_call: TRBV6-1
j_call: TRBJ2-2
cdr3_aa: CASGDRANTGELFF
cdr3_nt: TGTGCCAGCGGTGACAGGGCCAACACCGGGGAGCTGTTTTTT

d_call: TRBD1
clone_size: few
v_call: TRBV6-1
j_call: TRBJ1-1
cdr3_aa: CASSKQGAYTEAFF
cdr3_nt: TGTGCCAGCAGCAAACAGGGGGCTTACACTGAAGCTTTCTTT

d_call: TRBD1
clone_size: many
v_call: TRBV7-2
j_call: TRBJ1-1
cdr3_aa: CASSSDRGWTEAFF
cdr3_nt: TGTGCCAGCAGCTCAGACAGGGGGTGGACTGAAGCTTTCTTT

d_call: TRBD1
clone_size: few
v_call: TRBV10-1
j_call: TRBJ2-3
cdr3_aa: CASSGKDRVDTQYF
cdr3_nt: TGCGCCAGCAGTGGAAAGGACAGGGTAGATACGCAGTATTTT

d_call: -
clone_size: -
v_call: TRBV9
j_call: TRBJ1-1
cdr3_aa: CASSADGNTEAFF
cdr3_nt: TGTGCCAGCAGCGCCGACGGGAACACTGAAGCTTTCTTT

d_call: TRBD2
clone_size: many
v_call: TRBV3-1
j_call: TRBJ2-7
cdr3_aa: CASSQFSGRRGGEQYF
cdr3_nt: TGTGCCAGCAGCCAATTTAGCGGGAGACGAGGCGGCGAGCAGTACTTC

d_call: -
clone_size: many
v_call: TRBV18
j_call: TRBJ1-1
cdr3_aa: CASSPRRRTTEAFF
cdr3_nt: TGTGCCAGCTCACCACGGCGGAGAACGACTGAAGCTTTCTTT

d_call: TRBD1
clone_size: -
v_call: TRBV2
j_call: TRBJ2-2
cdr3_aa: CATPSDRGNTGELFF
cdr3_nt: TGTGCCACACCATCAGACAGGGGGAACACCGGGGAGCTGTTTTTT

d_call: -
clone_size: few
v_call: TRBV6-5
j_call: TRBJ1-2
cdr3_aa: CASSYQGRRGYTF
cdr3_nt: TGTGCCAGCAGTTACCAGGGTCGAAGGGGCTACACCTTC

d_call: -
clone_size: few
v_call: TRBV7-9
j_call: TRBJ2-1
cdr3_aa: CASSPRSASYNEQFF
cdr3_nt: TGTGCCAGCAGCCCCCGGAGTGCCTCCTACAATGAGCAGTTCTTC

d_call: TRBD2
clone_size: many
v_call: TRBV12-3/TRBV12-4
j_call: TRBJ2-1
cdr3_aa: CASSQTWTSGRRVPYEQFF
cdr3_nt: TGTGCCAGCAGCCAGACTTGGACTAGCGGGAGAAGAGTTCCCTATGAGCAGTTCTTC

d_call: -
clone_size: many
v_call: TRBV28
j_call: TRBJ1-4
cdr3_aa: CASSLRFGRFEGLDLEKLFF
cdr3_nt: TGTGCCAGCAGTTTACGGTTTGGGCGATTTGAGGGACTCGACCTTGAAAAACTGTTTTTT

d_call: -
clone_size: -
v_call: TRBV7-6
j_call: TRBJ2-7
cdr3_aa: CASSLMRGGEQYF
cdr3_nt: TGTGCCAGCAGCTTAATGAGAGGGGGCGAGCAGTACTTC